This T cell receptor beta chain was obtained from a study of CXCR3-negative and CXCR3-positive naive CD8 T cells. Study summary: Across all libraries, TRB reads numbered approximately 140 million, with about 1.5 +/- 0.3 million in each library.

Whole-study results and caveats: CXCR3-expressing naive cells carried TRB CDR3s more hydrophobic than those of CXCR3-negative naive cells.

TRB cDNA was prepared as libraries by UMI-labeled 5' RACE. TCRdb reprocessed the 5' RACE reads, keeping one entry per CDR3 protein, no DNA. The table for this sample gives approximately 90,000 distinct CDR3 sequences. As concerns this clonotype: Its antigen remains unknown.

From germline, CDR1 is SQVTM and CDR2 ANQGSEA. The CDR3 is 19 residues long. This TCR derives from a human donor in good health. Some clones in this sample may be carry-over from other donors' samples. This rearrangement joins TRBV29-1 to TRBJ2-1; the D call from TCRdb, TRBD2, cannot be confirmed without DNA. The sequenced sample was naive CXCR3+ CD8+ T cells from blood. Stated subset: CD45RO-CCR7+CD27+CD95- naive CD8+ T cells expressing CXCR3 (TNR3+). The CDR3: CSFIGEGASGGASYNEQFF.